A selection of T cell receptor beta chains follows, all from one sample in a study of cytomegalovirus exposure and HLA in healthy donors. Profiling relied on immunoSEQ multiplex PCR, and the TCRdb table lists in-frame clones only, not all of them. The sample includes tens of thousands of clones. Material: PBMCs. The receptors come from a female donor in good health and CMV-seropositive. The CDR3 runs from the conserved cysteine through the conserved F or W. The D gene is left open where the match is weak.

j_call | v_call | d_call | cdr3_nt | cdr3_aa
TRBJ2-5 | TRBV19 | TRBD2 | TGTGCCAGTAGCCCACTAGCGGGAGGAGAAGAGACCCAGTACTTC | CASSPLAGGEETQYF
TRBJ2-1 | TRBV2 | TRBD2 | TGTGCCAGCAGTGGATGGACTAGCGGGGGGGCGAGGCATGAGCAGTTCTTC | CASSGWTSGGARHEQFF
TRBJ2-1 | TRBV19 | TRBD1 | TGTGCCAGTAGTACCCGACAGGGGAGCGATGAGCAGTTCTTC | CASSTRQGSDEQFF
TRBJ2-3 | TRBV29-1 | TRBD1 | TGCAGCGTTGCCGTGGGACAGGGGAGCACAGATACGCAGTATTTT | CSVAVGQGSTDTQYF
TRBJ2-7 | TRBV19 | - | TGTGCCAGTAGTCGAGGGGGCGGGACCTACGAGCAGTACTTC | CASSRGGGTYEQYF
TRBJ2-1 | TRBV18 | - | TGTGCCAGCTCACCACCGATGAGGGGGTGGTACAATGAGCAGTTCTTC | CASSPPMRGWYNEQFF
TRBJ2-7 | TRBV18 | - | TGTGCCAGCTCCCCTAATGGACTGCCCTCCTACGAGCAGTACTTC | CASSPNGLPSYEQYF
TRBJ2-7 | TRBV11-2 | - | TGTGCCAGCAGCTTAGCCGCGGAATTCGGGCAGTACTTC | CASSLAAEFGQYF
TRBJ2-5 | TRBV5-6 | - | TGTGCCAGCAGCTTGCGCGGGGAGACCCAGTACTTC | CASSLRGETQYF
TRBJ2-2 | TRBV5-1 | TRBD1 | TGCGCCAGCAGTTTCGAGACAGGGCTAAACACCGGGGAGCTGTTTTTT | CASSFETGLNTGELFF
TRBJ1-2 | TRBV6-5 | - | TGTGCCAGCAAGCAGGGCTATGGCTACACCTTC | CASKQGYGYTF
TRBJ2-7 | TRBV7-9 | TRBD1 | TGTGCCAGCAGCTTAGCCATACAGGACAGGGGCGCCTACGAGCAGTACTTC | CASSLAIQDRGAYEQYF
TRBJ1-2 | TRBV5-4 | - | TGTGCCAGCAGCTTGGGCCCGGGGGCTAGCGGCTATGGCTACACCTTC | CASSLGPGASGYGYTF
TRBJ2-5 | TRBV6-6 | TRBD2 | TGTGCCAGCAGAACGACTAGCGGGGGAAGTAAAGAGAACCAGTACTTC | CASRTTSGGSKENQYF
TRBJ2-3 | TRBV6-5 | TRBD2 | TGTGCCAGCAGCAAAGGGACTAGCGTAGATACGCAGTATTTT | CASSKGTSVDTQYF
TRBJ2-5 | TRBV5-6 | TRBD1 | TGTGCCAGCAGAACAGGGGGCCGTGAGACCCAGTACTTC | CASRTGGRETQYF
TRBJ1-3 | TRBV9 | - | TGTGCCAGCAGCGTACCTCGGGAGTCTGGAAACACCATATATTTT | CASSVPRESGNTIYF
TRBJ2-3 | TRBV7-3 | TRBD2 | TGTGCCAGCAGCCCCGGGACTAGCGGGACCACAGATACGCAGTATTTT | CASSPGTSGTTDTQYF
TRBJ1-2 | TRBV7-2 | - | TGTGCCAGCAGCCCCACTCCTGTTGCTGGCTACACCTTC | CASSPTPVAGYTF
TRBJ2-6 | TRBV9 | TRBD2 | TGTGCCAGCAGCCCGAGAGGCCTAGCGGGGGCCTCTGGGGCCAACGTCCTGACTTTC | CASSPRGLAGASGANVLTF
TRBJ2-7 | TRBV29-1 | - | TGCAGCGTTGTGCCGACAGGTCTCCGGTTCGAGCAGTACTTC | CSVVPTGLRFEQYF
TRBJ2-2 | TRBV7-9 | - | TGTGCCAGCAGCCCCTGGAGGGGGCGTGGCACCGGGGAGCTGTTTTTT | CASSPWRGRGTGELFF
TRBJ2-3 | TRBV29-1 | - | TGCAGCGTTGAAGGGGCAGGGAAGGTCGATACGCAGTATTTT | CSVEGAGKVDTQYF
TRBJ2-5 | TRBV4-1 | TRBD1 | TGCGCCAGCAGCCAAGCTGCCGGGACAGAAATAGCGGAGACCCAGTACTTC | CASSQAAGTEIAETQYF
TRBJ1-1 | TRBV5-1 | - | TGCGCCAGCAGCTTTAGATGGCGGGACACTGAAGCTTTCTTT | CASSFRWRDTEAFF
TRBJ2-7 | TRBV6-6 | - | TGTGCCAGCAGTTACTTGACTACAGGGTCAGGATACGAGCAGTACTTC | CASSYLTTGSGYEQYF
TRBJ2-3 | TRBV6-5 | - | TGTGCCAGCAGTTACTCGACAGTCACAGATACGCAGTATTTT | CASSYSTVTDTQYF
TRBJ1-1 | TRBV11-3 | TRBD1 | TGTGCCAGCAGCCCACAGGGGATGAACACTGAAGCTTTCTTT | CASSPQGMNTEAFF
TRBJ2-1 | TRBV5-6 | TRBD2 | TGTGCCAGCAGCTTACTACTAGCGGGAGGAGGGTACAATGAGCAGTTCTTC | CASSLLLAGGGYNEQFF
TRBJ2-5 | TRBV5-1 | - | TGCGCCAGCAGCTTGGCCACGGGGGGCCGGGAGACCCAGTACTTC | CASSLATGGRETQYF
TRBJ2-7 | TRBV5-1 | - | TGCGCCAGCAGCTCCAGGGGCCGGCACTCCTACGAGCAGTACTTC | CASSSRGRHSYEQYF
TRBJ2-7 | TRBV5-1 | TRBD1 | TGCGCCACCTCAGCTATGGGACAGGGGGCACATGAGCAGTACTTC | CATSAMGQGAHEQYF
TRBJ2-7 | TRBV6-6 | - | TGTGCCAGCAGTCCACGGGGGGCGGAGTACGAGCAGTACTTC | CASSPRGAEYEQYF
TRBJ2-1 | TRBV19 | - | TGTGCCAGTAATACAGGGATGAACTCCTACAATGAGCAGTTCTTC | CASNTGMNSYNEQFF
TRBJ1-2 | TRBV28 | TRBD1 | TGTGCCAGCAGCGGACAGGGCCGCTATGGCTACACCTTC | CASSGQGRYGYTF
TRBJ1-4 | TRBV6-1 | - | TGTGCCAGCACTGACCAGGCAACTAATGAAAAACTGTTTTTT | CASTDQATNEKLFF
TRBJ2-7 | TRBV6-1 | TRBD1 | TGTGCCAGCACCTCTCGAGGACAGGGTTCCTTGGAGCAGTACTTC | CASTSRGQGSLEQYF
TRBJ1-1 | TRBV6-6 | - | TGTGCCAGCAGTTACAAGGCCAGGGAAGCTTTCTTT | CASSYKAREAFF
TRBJ2-6 | TRBV18 | TRBD1 | TGTGCCAGCTCACCCGGACAGGGGAACGGGGCCAACGTCCTGACTTTC | CASSPGQGNGANVLTF
TRBJ2-3 | TRBV6-5 | TRBD2 | TGTGCCAGCAGTTACGATCTAGCGGGGGGCACAGATACGCAGTATTTT | CASSYDLAGGTDTQYF
TRBJ1-5 | TRBV18 | TRBD1 | TGTGCCAGCTCCTTGGACAGGGGAATCAATCAGCCCCAGCATTTT | CASSLDRGINQPQHF
TRBJ2-7 | TRBV4-2 | - | TGTGCCAGCAGCCAAGACCAGGAGGCCGCCTACGAGCAGTACTTC | CASSQDQEAAYEQYF
TRBJ1-2 | TRBV28 | TRBD1 | TGTGCCAGCAGTTCGTTCGGCGGGACAGCCTACGAATTAGCTAACTATGGCTACACCTTC | CASSSFGGTAYELANYGYTF
TRBJ1-4 | TRBV6-6 | - | TGTGCCAGCAGTCGTCAACCGGAGGGAAAACTGTTTTTT | CASSRQPEGKLFF
TRBJ1-4 | TRBV4-1 | - | TGCGCCAGCAGCCAACCCCTGGGAGATGAAAAACTGTTTTTT | CASSQPLGDEKLFF
TRBJ2-1 | TRBV7-9 | TRBD2 | TGTGCCAGCAGCACAACTAGCGGGCCCTACAATGAGCAGTTCTTC | CASSTTSGPYNEQFF
TRBJ1-1 | TRBV7-2 | - | TGTGCCAGCAGCTTACTCGGAGTTGAAGCTTTCTTT | CASSLLGVEAFF
TRBJ1-5 | TRBV19 | - | TGTGCCAGTAGGGAACGCCCAGGGGAGACTCAGCCCCAGCATTTT | CASRERPGETQPQHF
TRBJ2-3 | TRBV29-1 | - | TGCAGCGTTGGAGTCCAGGGCCCAGATACGCAGTATTTT | CSVGVQGPDTQYF
TRBJ1-6 | TRBV5-6 | TRBD1 | TGTGCCAGCAGCGCCACAGGGGGTGGATCACCCCTCCACTTT | CASSATGGGSPLHF
TRBJ2-7 | TRBV18 | - | TGTGCCAGCTCACCACCCCAGGACTACGAGCAGTACTTC | CASSPPQDYEQYF
TRBJ1-3 | TRBV11-2 | - | TGTGCCAGCAGCTATAACTCGGGTCGAAACACCATATATTTT | CASSYNSGRNTIYF
TRBJ1-1 | TRBV18 | TRBD1 | TGTGCCAGCTCACGGACAGGGAACACTGAAGCTTTCTTT | CASSRTGNTEAFF
TRBJ2-1 | TRBV6-5 | TRBD2 | TGTGCCAGCAGTGCCTCAGCGGGATACAATGAGCAGTTCTTC | CASSASAGYNEQFF
TRBJ2-7 | TRBV11-2 | TRBD1 | TGTGCCAGCAGGGACATTGGCCGGGACAGAGTGAACGAGCAGTACTTC | CASRDIGRDRVNEQYF